Detailed here is one T cell receptor beta chain. Its antigen is not known. This entry is derived from a study of cytomegalovirus exposure and HLA in healthy donors. Whole-study context: A prior study identified 90 million to 120 million unique TCR beta sequences from 190 million or so T cells.

The study's findings and limits: Later analysis placed DRB1 highest and HLA-C lowest in TCR association rates, which differed by HLA locus.

PCR employed 60 Vbeta and 13 Jbeta primers. The authors' processing: Unique TCR beta chains numbered roughly 83 million in a later analysis, with around 11 million shared. Sequenced by immunoSEQ multiplex PCR; TCRdb stores in-frame clones only, minus some. The V and J calls and clone size were taken over from that table, and D and trimming were inferred from the DNA. This sample has under 130,000 clones, with around 80% found just once. The ends were cut back, 5 bases at V and 2 bases at J, with 8 bases in the middle. The CDR3 totals 13 residues. The germline V gene has CDR1 SGHTA and CDR2 FQGTGA. The sequenced sample consisted of PBMCs. The J gene is TRBJ2-3, the V gene TRBV7-3; possibly TRBD1 for D (6 bases). This TCR was recovered from a man aged 35 to 55 in good health and CMV-seropositive. The CDR3: CASSGGHTDTQYF. CDR3 in DNA: TGTGCCAGCAGCGGGGGACACACAGATACGCAGTATTTT.